One sample yielded the 28 T cell receptor beta chains listed below, sequenced in a study of shared clonotypes between healthy human individuals (dated by TCRdb to the early 2020s). Library preparation was by the immunoSEQ multiplex PCR assay. In TCRdb, the immuneACCESS table is reduced to in-frame sequences with V and J assigned. These tables do not hold every clone; where another copy was compared, an unresolved V gene accounts for under half, and the others remain unexplained. The sample has about 2 million clones on record, 90% to 95% of them singletons. Of the sample, 0.13% falls within the top ten clones. The sample comprised naive CD4+ T cells sorted from blood. Per the publication, the cell subset or site label means: CD45RA+ positively selected. The receptors originated from a man between 18 and 29 years old in good health.

This chain connects TRBV9 to TRBJ1-4, with TRBD1 identical over 9 bases. CDR3 size: 15 residues. Unmatched junction bases numbered 7, after V lost 2 bases and J lost 8 bases. Germline CDR1 SGDLS, CDR2 YYNGEE. The DNA of the CDR3 is TGTGCCAGCAGCGTTACGGGGACAGGGAGGGAAAAACTGTTTTTT. Its protein product is CASSVTGTGREKLFF.

The CDR3 DNA sequence: TGTGCCTGGAAACGGGACTCCACCGGGGAGCTGTTTTTT. It specifies CAWKRDSTGELFF. The chain uses TRBV30 and TRBJ2-2; a weak D match, TRBD2 (6 bases). Trimming stripped 4 bases from V and 4 bases from J, with 10 bases between. This CDR3 contains 13 residues. Germline V gene sequence: CDR1 GTSNPN, CDR2 SVGIG (reference sequence).

V gene TRBV5-1 combines with J gene TRBJ2-7; perhaps TRBD2 as D (6 bases). This CDR3 spans 15 amino acids. The germline V and J ends were trimmed by 7 bases and 7 bases, with 24 bases remaining between them. Germline V gives CDR1 SGHRS, CDR2 YFSETQ. Here the CDR3 reads CASGPFGTRPGEQYF. In DNA form, the CDR3 reads TGCGCCAGCGGTCCCTTCGGGACTCGTCCGGGGGAGCAGTACTTC.

J is TRBJ2-1 and V is TRBV7-6; D is perhaps TRBD1 (7 bases). Between the trimmed V and J ends, which lost 5 bases and 0 bases, there was a span of 11 bases. CDR3 size: 15 residues. Germline loops: CDR1 SGHVS, CDR2 FNYEAQ. The CDR3 bases are TGTGCCAGCAGCCCAGGGGGGTTCTCCTACAATGAGCAGTTCTTC. It translates to CASSPGGFSYNEQFF. The entire variable domain, with the rest obtained from reference TRBV7-6 and TRBJ2-1, is as follows: GAGVSQSPRYKVTKRGQDVALRCDPISGHVSLYWYRQALGQGPEFLTYFNYEAQQDKSGLPNDRFSAERPEGSISTLTIQRTEQRDSAMYRCASSPGGFSYNEQFFGPGTRLTVL.

The V and J genes are TRBV28 and TRBJ1-1; 8 nucleotides agree with TRBD1. The CDR3 consists of 15 residues. V gave up 3 bases and J gave up 5 bases; unmatched junction bases: 8. Per germline, CDR1 MDHEN and CDR2 SYDVKM. CDR3 in amino acids: CASSFSRQGRTEAFF. The CDR3 nucleotides read TGTGCCAGCAGTTTCTCTCGACAGGGGAGGACTGAAGCTTTCTTT. Full variable domain (outside the CDR3, taken from reference TRBV28 and TRBJ1-1): DVKVTQSSRYLVKRTGEKVFLECVQDMDHENMFWYRQDPGLGLRLIYFSYDVKMKEKGDIPEGYSVSREKKERFSLILESASTNQTSMYLCASSFSRQGRTEAFFGQGTRLTVV.

The rearrangement uses TRBV19 and TRBJ2-2; D remains ambiguous. Germline V gives CDR1 LNHDA, CDR2 SQIVND (reference sequence). Between the trimmed V and J ends, which lost 6 bases and 6 bases, there was a span of 8 bases. This CDR3 has 12 residues. DNA of the CDR3: TGTGCCAGTAGAGACCTGTCCGGGGAGCTGTTTTTT. Translating it yields CASRDLSGELFF.

The chain recombines TRBV10-3 with TRBJ2-2; TRBD2 agrees at 7 bases. The CDR3 length is 13 residues. In germline, CDR1 is ENHRY, CDR2 SYGVKD. Losses at the gene ends were 8 bases for V and 4 bases for J; bases not matched to a gene: 4. The CDR3 protein is CAIRWGGTGELFF. CDR3 DNA sequence: TGTGCCATCCGTTGGGGGGGCACCGGGGAGCTGTTTTTT.

This chain's CDR3 is CASIRRVNTGELFF. The CDR3 DNA is TGCGCCAGCATCCGGCGGGTAAACACCGGGGAGCTGTTTTTT. J is TRBJ2-2 and V is TRBV5-1, with a weak D call TRBD2 (5 bases). The V and J ends lost 6 bases and 2 bases respectively, with 11 bases between them. The germline gives CDR1 SGHRS, CDR2 YFSETQ. There are 14 residues in the CDR3.

This clone is a singleton in its sample. This chain connects TRBV10-3 to TRBJ1-1, with TRBD1 matching over 9 bases. V was clipped by 6 bases and J by 5 bases; unmatched bases: 4. Germline V gene lookup returns CDR1 ENHRY and CDR2 SYGVKD. The CDR3 loop spans 13 amino acids. CDR3 residues: CAISLQGATEAFF. The CDR3 nucleotides read TGTGCCATCAGCTTACAGGGGGCGACTGAAGCTTTCTTT.

About this clone itself: The sample holds other DNA sequences that translate to the same CDR3. This chain uses TRBV18 with TRBJ2-7; TRBD2 matches at 13 bases. Germline lookup yields CDR1 KGHSH and CDR2 LQKENI. Trimming took 0 bases from V and 7 from J; bases not matched to a gene: 3. The CDR3 covers 15 residues. DNA of the CDR3: TGTGCCAGCTCACCACCTGGACTAGCGGGGGAGGAGCAGTACTTC. The encoded protein is CASSPPGLAGEEQYF.

Details on this clone: The sample holds other DNA sequences that translate to the same CDR3. CDR3 DNA: TGCGCCAGCAGCTCTGCGGGGGAGACCCAGTACTTC. Encoded protein: CASSSAGETQYF. The chain employs TRBV5-1 and TRBJ2-5, with D possibly being TRBD2 (6 bases). This CDR3 spans 12 amino acids. Germline V gene data show CDR1 as SGHRS and CDR2 as YFSETQ. The ends were cut back, 3 bases at V and 5 bases at J, with 8 bases in the middle.

As for this clone: The identical CDR3 is also encoded by other nucleotide sequences in the sample. The rearrangement joins TRBV18 to TRBJ2-3; 9 bases agree with TRBD2. With 3 bases clipped from V and 0 bases from J, the junction kept 1 base outside the gene matches. Germline V gene sequence: CDR1 KGHSH, CDR2 LQKENI. The CDR3 contains 15 residues. CDR3 amino acids: CASSPTSGSTDTQYF. DNA of the CDR3: TGTGCCAGCTCACCGACTAGCGGTAGCACAGATACGCAGTATTTT.

This clone appeared a single time. This chain links TRBV6-5 with TRBJ1-1, with D possibly TRBD1 on 5 matching bases. Germline CDR1 MNHEY, CDR2 SVGAGI. The CDR3 spans 14 residues. The V end was cut by 0 bases, the J end by 4 bases, with 9 bases between. CDR3 region: CASSYSAGITEAFF. The CDR3, as DNA: TGTGCCAGCAGTTACTCAGCAGGGATCACTGAAGCTTTCTTT.

The chain combines TRBV19 with TRBJ2-2; 13 nucleotides align to TRBD2. Trimming cost V 7 bases and J 5 bases; bases outside gene matches: 7. This CDR3 comprises 16 residues. The germline gives CDR1 LNHDA, CDR2 SQIVND (reference sequence). The CDR3 is CASIRLAGGRTGELFF. The CDR3 DNA is TGTGCCAGTATCCGACTAGCGGGAGGAAGGACCGGGGAGCTGTTTTTT.

The chain links TRBV18 to TRBJ1-1; no clear D gene. Germline V gives CDR1 KGHSH, CDR2 LQKENI. The CDR3 is made up of 12 amino acids. V lost 6 bases to trimming and J lost 5 bases, with 10 bases between them. The CDR3 loop is CASSLIGTEAFF. The CDR3 DNA reads TGTGCCAGCTCTCTGATAGGAACTGAAGCTTTCTTT.

This clone was seen only a few times. Other DNA sequences within the sample encode an identical CDR3. The chain is built from TRBV5-1 and TRBJ2-7, with D possibly called TRBD1 or TRBD2 (6 bases each). Trimming took off 0 bases at V and 5 bases at J, with 9 bases between the two ends. The CDR3 runs to 13 residues. The V gene's germline CDR1 is SGHRS and CDR2 YFSETQ. CDR3 sequence reads: CASSLEGGHEQYF. CDR3 coding DNA: TGCGCCAGCAGCTTGGAGGGGGGCCACGAGCAGTACTTC.

The V and J genes are TRBV5-4 and TRBJ2-5; D gene ambiguous. Germline V gives CDR1 SGHNT, CDR2 YYREEE (reference sequence). The germline V and J ends were trimmed by 4 bases and 6 bases, with 13 bases remaining between them. CDR3 length equals 13 residues. DNA of the CDR3: TGTGCCAGCAGCGAAGACAAAGGGAAGACCCAGTACTTC. Translated, it gives CASSEDKGKTQYF.

CDR3 in amino acids: CASSYSDRDYGYTF. DNA of the CDR3: TGTGCCAGCAGTTACTCAGACAGGGACTATGGCTACACCTTC. The rearrangement uses TRBV6-6 and TRBJ1-2, with 7 bases that match TRBD1. The length of the CDR3 is 14 residues. Germline assignment: CDR1 MNHNY and CDR2 SVGAGI (reference sequence). V lost 0 bases, J lost 3 bases, and 1 base stayed unmatched.

Of note for this clone: Within the sample, other DNA sequences also encode this same CDR3. This chain joins TRBV9 and TRBJ1-2; D remains ambiguous. Trimming took off 0 bases at V and 5 bases at J, with 8 bases between the two ends. The CDR3 length is 13 residues. CDR1 is SGDLS and CDR2 is YYNGEE in the germline V gene. The CDR3 nucleotides read TGTGCCAGCAGCGTAGAGGGTTATTATGGCTACACCTTC. Encoded protein: CASSVEGYYGYTF. The full variable domain, completed using reference TRBV9 and TRBJ1-2, is DSGVTQTPKHLITATGQRVTLRCSPRSGDLSVYWYQQSLDQGLQFLIQYYNGEERAKGNILERFSAQQFPDLHSELNLSSLELGDSALYFCASSVEGYYGYTFGSGTRLTVV.

This clone was recorded once. V is TRBV27 and J is TRBJ2-7, with D perhaps TRBD1 (6 bases). The CDR3 runs to 15 residues. Trimming took 0 bases from V and 3 from J, leaving 12 bases between them. CDR1 MNHEY and CDR2 SMNVEV come from the germline V gene (reference sequence). CDR3 loop: CASSLSQRGHYEQYF. CDR3 sequence (DNA): TGTGCCAGCAGTTTATCCCAGAGGGGACACTACGAGCAGTACTTC.

The chain recombines TRBV6-4 with TRBJ1-6; 10 nucleotides align to TRBD1. V dropped 3 bases and J dropped 14; count of bases not matched to a gene: 4. The CDR3 consists of 13 residues. Germline V gene sequence: CDR1 MRHNA, CDR2 SNTAGT. CDR3 in DNA: TGTGCCAGCAGTGAAGACAGGGGGCTATCCCTCCACTTT. Its protein is CASSEDRGLSLHF.

The chain joins TRBV19 to TRBJ1-4; D remains ambiguous. This CDR3 is 15 amino acids long. Trimming left V 4 bases short and J 8 bases short, with 17 bases between. The germline V gene encodes CDR1 LNHDA and CDR2 SQIVND (reference sequence). The CDR3 DNA sequence: TGTGCCAGTAGTAATCGACCCGGAGTGGAGGAAAAACTGTTTTTT. Translating it yields CASSNRPGVEEKLFF.

The chain uses TRBV18 and TRBJ1-3, with D maybe TRBD1 (5 bases). Germline values: CDR1 KGHSH, CDR2 LQKENI. There are 15 residues in the CDR3. The V gene lost 1 base and the J gene lost 3 bases, with 10 bases spanning the gap. The CDR3 sequence is CASSPRQGDGNTIYF. The CDR3 DNA is TGTGCCAGCTCACCACGGCAGGGAGATGGAAACACCATATATTTT. The whole variable domain, filled in from reference TRBV18 and TRBJ1-3, reads NAGVMQNPRHLVRRRGQEARLRCSPMKGHSHVYWYRQLPEEGLKFMVYLQKENIIDESGMPKERFSAEFPKEGPSILRIQQVVRGDSAAYFCASSPRQGDGNTIYFGEGSWLTVV.

V is TRBV4-1 and J is TRBJ2-5; possibly TRBD2 for D (6 bases). The V end lost 0 bases, the J end lost 6 bases, and 14 bases lay between the germline ends. The germline CDR1 and CDR2 sequences are MGHRA and YSYEKL. This CDR3 has 15 residues. CDR3 amino acids: CASSQETSGRKTQYF. CDR3 bases: TGCGCCAGCAGCCAAGAGACGTCCGGGAGAAAGACCCAGTACTTC.

With respect to this clone: In the same sample, other DNA sequences code for this CDR3. The V gene is TRBV18, the J gene TRBJ2-7, with D possibly matching TRBD1 (5 bases). This CDR3 spans 13 amino acids. Germline V gene sequence: CDR1 KGHSH, CDR2 LQKENI. Trimming removed 3 bases at V and 3 bases at J, with 9 bases between. The CDR3 loop reads CASSPGQNYEQYF. Written as DNA, the CDR3 is TGTGCCAGCTCACCCGGACAAAACTACGAGCAGTACTTC.

This sequence joins TRBV5-1 and TRBJ1-1, with TRBD1 as a possible D gene (5 bases). The CDR3 has 14 amino acids. V was clipped by 4 bases and J by 3 bases, with 13 bases between them. Germline V gene sequence: CDR1 SGHRS, CDR2 YFSETQ. The CDR3 bases are TGCGCCAGCAGCCCAGGGATTACGGACACTGAAGCTTTCTTT. Its translation is CASSPGITDTEAFF.

The V gene is TRBV30, the J gene TRBJ1-4, with D hard to call. This CDR3 has 12 amino acids. The V gene's germline CDR1 is GTSNPN and CDR2 SVGIG (reference sequence). The germline V and J ends were trimmed by 0 bases and 11 bases, with 10 bases remaining between them. CDR3 DNA: TGTGCCTGGAGTGTACAGCGCCCTAAACTGTTTTTT. Protein sequence: CAWSVQRPKLFF.

J is TRBJ1-6 and V is TRBV6-1; D is perhaps TRBD1 (5 bases). This CDR3 region has 13 residues. The germline gives CDR1 MNHNS, CDR2 SASEGT. The germline V and J ends were trimmed by 9 bases and 8 bases, with 14 bases remaining between them. CDR3 region: CASRRGLDSPLHF. For the CDR3, the DNA is TGTGCCAGTCGTCGGGGCCTTGATTCACCCCTCCACTTT.